What follows are 15 T cell receptor beta chains derived from one specimen sequenced in a study of cytomegalovirus exposure and HLA in healthy donors (dated by TCRdb to 2015 to 2018). Library creation used the immunoSEQ multiplex PCR assay. TCRdb provides this immuneACCESS table in a form limited to in-frame rearrangements. Some clones are lacking; in checked studies, under half of them reflect an unresolved V gene, and why the rest are absent is not known. In this sample the table shows under 200,000 clones, about 89% of which occur a single time. The ten largest clones add up to roughly 3% of the sample. The material sequenced was PBMCs. The origin of the receptors is a woman between 18 and 30 years old in good health and CMV-seropositive.

The J gene is TRBJ2-7, the V gene TRBV6-5; D is perhaps TRBD2 (6 bases). In germline, CDR1 is MNHEY, CDR2 SVGAGI. The CDR3 consists of 15 residues. The V gene lost 6 bases and the J gene lost 3 bases, with 18 bases spanning the gap. In nucleotides, the CDR3 is TGTGCCAGCAGCCCCGGGGGTGCAGGGCTCTACGAGCAGTACTTC. Protein: CASSPGGAGLYEQYF.

The V call is TRBV11-2, the J call TRBJ2-1; D gene unclear. V was clipped by 2 bases and J by 10 bases, with 9 bases between them. Germline-derived CDR1 and CDR2 are SGHAT and FQNNGV. The CDR3 runs to 12 residues. CDR3 amino acids: CASSLYRSEQFF. The CDR3 bases are TGTGCCAGCAGCTTATATCGGTCAGAGCAGTTCTTC.

The genes are TRBV27 and TRBJ2-7; 7 bases line up with TRBD1. J gave up 0 bases and V 2 bases, and 10 bases lay outside the gene matches. From germline, CDR1 is MNHEY and CDR2 SMNVEV (reference sequence). This CDR3 comprises 17 residues. The CDR3 DNA reads TGTGCCAGCAGTTTAGGCATTCCCGGGACAGTCTCCTACGAGCAGTACTTC. The encoded protein is CASSLGIPGTVSYEQYF.

The rearrangement uses TRBV7-2 and TRBJ2-4; perhaps TRBD2 as D (6 bases). This CDR3 region has 17 residues. The germline V and J ends were trimmed by 1 base and 0 bases, with 13 bases remaining between them. CDR1 and CDR2 from the germline V gene are SGHTA and FQGNSA. The CDR3 DNA is TGTGCCAGCAGCTTAGATTCGACCGGGGGAGCCAAAAACATTCAGTACTTC. This codes for CASSLDSTGGAKNIQYF.

This sequence joins TRBV19 and TRBJ1-5; D gene ambiguous. V lost 1 base, J lost 3 bases, and 7 bases lay in between. This CDR3 has 14 amino acids. Germline values: CDR1 LNHDA, CDR2 SQIVND (reference sequence). For the CDR3, the DNA is TGTGCCAGTAGTATAGCGCAGTTCAATCAGCCCCAGCATTTT. The encoded protein is CASSIAQFNQPQHF.

The J gene is TRBJ2-7, the V gene TRBV10-3; D might be TRBD2 (6 bases). CDR1 is ENHRY and CDR2 is SYGVKD in the germline V gene. V was trimmed by 2 bases and J by 2 bases, leaving 22 bases between them. The CDR3 loop spans 18 amino acids. The DNA of the CDR3 is TGTGCCATCAGTGAGCCGGGCCCCGGTCAGCGGGCCCCCTACGAGCAGTACTTC. Residues: CAISEPGPGQRAPYEQYF.

This rearrangement joins TRBV11-3 to TRBJ2-2, with 7 bases lining up with TRBD2. The CDR3 covers 19 residues. Looked up from germline, CDR1 is SGHNT and CDR2 is YENEEA. J was trimmed by 5 bases and V by 4 bases; bases with no gene match: 19. The CDR3 is CASSSRDQEISGGTGELFF. CDR3 bases: TGTGCCAGCAGCTCTAGGGACCAAGAGATCTCGGGGGGTACCGGGGAGCTGTTTTTT.

This chain connects TRBV19 to TRBJ2-3; maybe TRBD2 (6 bases). Germline loops: CDR1 LNHDA, CDR2 SQIVND (reference sequence). The CDR3 has 12 residues. The V end was cut by 9 bases, the J end by 3 bases, with 10 bases between. CDR3 DNA sequence: TGTGCCAGCGGGAGAACGACAGATACGCAGTATTTT. Residues: CASGRTTDTQYF.

Here the CDR3 reads CASSQFSGREQFF. For the CDR3, the DNA is TGCGCCAGCAGCCAATTTTCAGGGCGCGAGCAGTTCTTC. The gene calls are TRBV4-3 and TRBJ2-1, with D perhaps matching TRBD1 (5 bases). CDR3 length equals 13 residues. Trimming stripped 2 bases from V and 10 bases from J, with 12 bases between. Germline CDR1 LGHNA, CDR2 YSLEER.

The chain couples TRBV12-5 to TRBJ2-5; 7 bases match TRBD1. V was clipped by 7 bases and J by 5 bases; unmatched bases: 13. CDR1 is LGHNT, CDR2 FRNRAP, per germline. This CDR3 has 15 amino acids. CDR3 amino acids: CASAMWPGQWETQYF. CDR3 coding DNA: TGTGCTAGTGCCATGTGGCCGGGACAGTGGGAGACCCAGTACTTC.

The chain is built from TRBV2 and TRBJ1-2, with a weak D call TRBD1 (6 bases). V was pared by 8 bases and J by 4 bases, with 23 bases between. The germline V gene has CDR1 SNHLY and CDR2 FYNNEI. The CDR3 runs 16 residues. The CDR3 region has the DNA TGTGCCAGCGGCTCCGGACAGACTCCTCTAGGCTATGGCTACACCTTC. As protein: CASGSGQTPLGYGYTF.

The V and J genes are TRBV7-9 and TRBJ2-3; tentative D call: TRBD1 (6 bases). V shed 3 bases and J shed 3 bases, with 25 bases lying between them. Germline values: CDR1 SEHNR, CDR2 FQNEAQ (reference sequence). CDR3 size: 19 residues. CDR3 sequence: CASSFPGAGRPPRTDTQYF. The CDR3 DNA follows: TGTGCCAGCAGCTTCCCAGGGGCGGGCCGGCCCCCTAGGACAGATACGCAGTATTTT. The variable domain in full, with the rest retrieved from reference TRBV7-9 and TRBJ2-3, is DTGVSQNPRHKITKRGQNVTFRCDPISEHNRLYWYRQTLGQGPEFLTYFQNEAQLEKSRLLSDRFSAERPKGSFSTLEIQRTEQGDSAMYLCASSFPGAGRPPRTDTQYFGPGTRLTVL.

The chain recombines TRBV4-2 with TRBJ2-1, with a possible D match to TRBD2 (5 bases). The V gene lost 0 bases and the J gene lost 9 bases, with 27 bases spanning the gap. The length of the CDR3 is 19 residues. CDR1 is LGHNA and CDR2 is YNFKEQ in the germline V gene. For the CDR3, the DNA is TGTGCCAGCAGCCAAGATGTTTCGTCGGCTAGCTGGATTGCGGGTGAGCAGTTCTTC. Its protein is CASSQDVSSASWIAGEQFF.

The gene calls are TRBV6-1 and TRBJ1-6; no firm D call. The CDR3 has 13 residues. The V gene lost 3 bases and the J gene lost 14 bases, with 14 bases spanning the gap. Germline V CDR1 and CDR2: MNHNS, SASEGT. As DNA, the CDR3 is TGTGCCAGCAGTGACACTCATTCTCGTTCCCTCCACTTT. Its translation: CASSDTHSRSLHF.

The chain couples TRBV5-5 to TRBJ2-7, with 10 bases aligning to TRBD1. The CDR3 runs to 14 residues. Germline trimming cut 2 bases from V and 6 bases from J; bases unmatched to any gene: 5. Per the germline V gene, CDR1 is SGHKS and CDR2 is YYEKEE (reference sequence). The chain's CDR3 is CASSFPGQGFEQYF. The CDR3 region has the DNA TGTGCCAGCAGCTTTCCGGGACAGGGGTTCGAGCAGTACTTC. Complete variable domain (other parts from reference TRBV5-5 and TRBJ2-7): DAGVTQSPTHLIKTRGQQVTLRCSPISGHKSVSWYQQVLGQGPQFIFQYYEKEERGRGNFPDRFSARQFPNYSSELNVNALLLGDSALYLCASSFPGQGFEQYFGPGTRLTVT.